The present T cell receptor beta chain was sequenced within a study of T cell responses to AZD1222 COVID-19 vaccine (dated by TCRdb to about 2021). About the study as a whole: A total of 230 to 250 trial participants underwent TCR sequencing, of whom 207 had received two doses of AZD1222 and 26 had received two doses of the MenACWY control vaccine. Trial participants were enrolled by age into subgroups of 18-55, 56-69 and 70-plus years, and about 150, 27 and 61 TCR-sequenced participants, respectively, were included in these subgroups.

The CDR3 regions of human TCRbeta chains were subjected to immunosequencing. As for the original processing: TCRs in the repertoires were matched against a reference library of SARS-CoV-2-specific TCRs that had been generated with the MIRA antigen-specificity platform. Breadth was defined as the fraction of unique TCRs that were SARS-CoV-2-associated, and depth was defined as the fraction of total T cells that were SARS-CoV-2-associated. Using the MIRA data, every spike-specific TCR was mapped to the spike region that the TCR reacted to and assigned to either a CD4 or a CD8 class. Log10-transformed breadth and depth values were compared by one-way ANOVA with Sidak's multiple comparisons tests. TCRdb obtained this table from immuneACCESS and retained in-frame rearrangements with V and J assigned. These tables miss some clones; where compared with another copy, unresolved V genes account for less than half of the shortfall, and the remainder is unexplained. V and J calls and clone size come straight from that table; D and trimming were deduced from the DNA. The sample includes roughly 120,000 clones, with about 92% observed a single time. The ten largest clones represent more than 7% of the sample.

Broad study findings and their caveats: The 56-69-year group was small, and its depth increase did not reach significance, likely because of low power. Nearly half of unique spike-specific TCRs reportedly recognized epitopes outside regions mutated in the B.1.351 and B.1.1.7 variants. The vaccine-associated CD4 TCRs covered the entire spike protein, and the dominant responses fell in regions 160-218 and 743-854. Participants were mostly white British and included more females than males, and it was suggested by the authors that clonal diversity may have been underestimated. After two AZD1222 doses, both the breadth and the depth of spike-specific TCRs were significantly higher than at day 0 and than in MenACWY recipients. No day 14 peak-response samples were available, so repertoires were characterized only after the peak T cell response. Only 5 to 7 AZD1222 recipients were SARS-CoV-2 seropositive at baseline, limiting conclusions about previously exposed vaccinees.

Details on this clone: Its antigen target is currently unknown. The input lacks base qualities; no much larger clone sits a single base away.

The sample's time point label, in plain terms: about 28 days (+/-7) after the second vaccine dose. AZD1222 recipients with second doses at about 4 weeks or about 12 weeks were pooled, because spike-specific TCR depth and breadth did not differ between schedules. Samples from vaccinated people were obtained from the UK trials COV001 and COV002, which included a single-blind randomized controlled phase 2/3 trial of AZD1222 (ChAdOx1 nCoV-19) in healthy adults. For TCRbeta chain sequencing, PBMC samples were collected from trial participants at day 0 and at day 28 after the second dose. The germline V gene gives CDR1 as SGDLS and CDR2 as YYNGEE. Including cysteine and phenylalanine, the CDR3 has 14 amino acids. The read is trimmed to its CDR3 DNA, 42 bases read in frame from base 1. Here V drops 4 bases and J drops 9 bases, and the junction holds 4 bases not matched to any gene.

The specimen was peripheral blood, collected 28 days after the second AZD1222 dose. The receptor comes from an adult who received the AZD1222 COVID-19 vaccine. The chain is assembled from TRBV9 and TRBJ2-1; 13 bases in the middle match TRBD2. This receptor has the CDR3 CASSPRTSGSEQFF. The DNA sequence is as follows: TGTGCCAGCAGCCCGAGGACTAGCGGGAGTGAGCAGTTCTTC.